Included here is one T cell receptor beta chain sequence, with context. The CDR3 totals 15 residues. V lost 5 bases, J lost 7 bases, and 15 bases lay in between. Per the germline V gene, CDR1 is MRHNA and CDR2 is SNTAGT. TCRdb keeps only in-frame clones here, not all; method: immunoSEQ multiplex PCR. The profile shows roughly 97,000 clones, roughly nine tenths of them singletons. These data originate in a study of blood T cell repertoires in COVID-19. Whole-study context: PBMCs, B-cell-depleted T cells, or T cells provided the cDNA or gDNA that made up the material.

This chain links TRBV6-4 with TRBJ1-6, with D tentatively TRBD1 (5 bases). Material: peripheral blood. The sequence derives from a man aged 60-69 years with acute or convalescent COVID-19. In nucleotides, the CDR3 is TGTGCCAGCAGTTCGGGGGAGGGCGCGAATTCACCCCTCCACTTT. Its translation: CASSSGEGANSPLHF.